These 23 T cell receptor beta chains were sequenced from one sample in a study of blood T cell repertoires in COVID-19. Clones were sequenced by immunoSEQ multiplex PCR, and TCRdb holds only the in-frame ones, with some missing. This table has around 130,000 clones, approximately 84% appearing once. The sample was peripheral blood. These receptors came from a woman over 75 with acute or convalescent COVID-19.

This clone appeared a single time. The genes are TRBV6-2 or TRBV6-3 and TRBJ2-7; tentative D call: TRBD2 (6 bases). Germline V CDR1 and CDR2: MNHEY, SVGEGT. V was trimmed by 5 bases and J by 3 bases, leaving 20 bases between them. The CDR3 consists of 16 residues. CDR3 bases: TGTGCCAGCAGTGTTAGCGGAAACCCCTACTACTACGAGCAGTACTTC. Translation: CASSVSGNPYYYEQYF.

This sequence joins TRBV25-1 and TRBJ1-6, with D perhaps TRBD1 (6 bases). This CDR3 has 14 residues. The germline gives CDR1 MGHDK, CDR2 SYGVNS. Deletions cut 6 bases from V and 7 bases from J, with 13 bases between. The CDR3 region has the DNA TGTGCCAGCAGGAGGACAGAGACGAATTCACCCCTCCACTTT. Translated, it gives CASRRTETNSPLHF.

This sequence joins TRBV7-8 and TRBJ2-2; D is unclear. The germline gives CDR1 SGHVS, CDR2 FQNEAQ. Trimming removed 1 base at V and 1 base at J, with 19 bases between. This CDR3 spans 19 amino acids. CDR3 nucleotides: TGTGCCAGCAGCTTAGGGATTTTGCGTGGCGGAATGAACACCGGGGAGCTGTTTTTT. This encodes CASSLGILRGGMNTGELFF.

In regard to this clone: Other nucleotide sequences in the sample specify the same CDR3. The chain carries TRBV7-2 and TRBJ2-5, with 8 bases identical to TRBD2. Germline CDR1 reads SGHTA; CDR2 reads FQGNSA. The CDR3 extends over 16 amino acids. V was clipped by 2 bases and J by 5 bases; unmatched bases: 10. The CDR3 protein is CASSLRGRGEWETQYF. The CDR3 region has the DNA TGTGCCAGCAGCTTACGAGGGCGGGGGGAGTGGGAGACCCAGTACTTC. Based on the CDR3 plus reference TRBV7-2 and TRBJ2-5, the full variable domain is GAGVSQSPSNKVTEKGKDVELRCDPISGHTALYWYRQSLGQGLEFLIYFQGNSAPDKSGLPSDRFSAERTGGSVSTLTIQRTQQEDSAVYLCASSLRGRGEWETQYFGPGTRLLVL.

The chain uses TRBV18 and TRBJ2-5; D is uncertain. The V gene lost 2 bases and the J gene lost 0 bases, with 4 bases spanning the gap. There are 13 residues in the CDR3. Germline lookup yields CDR1 KGHSH and CDR2 LQKENI. The CDR3 reads CASSPSYQETQYF. Written as DNA, the CDR3 is TGTGCCAGCTCACCATCCTACCAAGAGACCCAGTACTTC.

V and J are TRBV5-1 and TRBJ2-3, with 10 bases fitting TRBD1. Per the germline V gene, CDR1 is SGHRS and CDR2 is YFSETQ. The ends lost 4 bases at V and 1 base at J; junction bases unmatched: 9. CDR3 length equals 17 residues. The CDR3 here is CASSAGQGNLGTDTQYF. Here the CDR3 DNA reads TGCGCCAGCAGCGCGGGACAGGGGAACCTAGGCACAGATACGCAGTATTTT.

This chain uses TRBV7-9 with TRBJ1-2; D possibly corresponds to TRBD1 (5 bases). Trimming took off 5 bases at V and 6 bases at J, with 22 bases between the two ends. The CDR3 sequence is 16 residues long. The germline CDR1 and CDR2 sequences are SEHNR and FQNEAQ (reference sequence). The CDR3 spells CASSAGPGDLTDGYTF. The CDR3 nucleotides are TGTGCCAGCAGCGCTGGCCCGGGGGACCTCACCGATGGCTACACCTTC.

This rearrangement joins TRBV5-6 to TRBJ2-7; 11 positions agree with TRBD2. Germline assignment: CDR1 SGHDT and CDR2 YYEEEE. The V gene end was trimmed by 5 bases and the J gene end by 3 bases; junction bases not matched to a gene: 4. This CDR3 has 14 residues. CDR3: CASSRLAGYYEQYF. The CDR3 nucleotides read TGTGCCAGCAGTAGACTAGCGGGGTACTACGAGCAGTACTTC.

The chain has TRBV18 and TRBJ2-7; 7 bases are a match to TRBD1. The J segment lost 6 bases and the V segment lost 3 bases, leaving 8 bases of the junction unmatched. Germline CDR1 is KGHSH and CDR2 is LQKENI. The CDR3 runs 14 residues. CDR3 DNA sequence: TGTGCCAGCTCACCGCAGGGGGTTGGGTCCGAGCAGTACTTC. Its translation: CASSPQGVGSEQYF.

The V call is TRBV6-5, the J call TRBJ2-3; D may be TRBD2 (6 bases). This CDR3 has 14 amino acids. The V gene lost 7 bases and the J gene lost 2 bases, with 13 bases spanning the gap. Per the germline V gene, CDR1 is MNHEY and CDR2 is SVGAGI. The CDR3 here is CASKPRGNTDTQYF. CDR3 in DNA: TGTGCCAGCAAGCCTCGCGGGAACACAGATACGCAGTATTTT.

The DNA of the CDR3 is TGTGCCAGCAGTTACCGGCTAATCAACAGGGGGTCCTACGAGCAGTACTTC. Its translation: CASSYRLINRGSYEQYF. The chain recombines TRBV6-2 or TRBV6-3 with TRBJ2-7; TRBD1 agrees at 8 bases. Germline CDR1 is MNHEY and CDR2 is SVGEGT. J gave up 1 base and V 2 bases, and 10 bases lay outside the gene matches. The CDR3 consists of 17 residues.

This clone was counted only a few times. The rearrangement joins TRBV10-3 to TRBJ1-2; 9 bases are shared with TRBD1. Germline trimming cut 1 base from V and 2 bases from J; bases unmatched to any gene: 2. The CDR3 has 15 residues. Germline V gene sequence: CDR1 ENHRY, CDR2 SYGVKD. CDR3 nucleotide sequence: TGTGCCATCAGTGAGTTACAGGGGGCGAACTATGGCTACACCTTC. Translating it yields CAISELQGANYGYTF.

J is TRBJ1-4 and V is TRBV15; D call uncertain. Germline V gene data show CDR1 as LNHNV and CDR2 as YYDKDF (reference sequence). This CDR3 has 16 amino acids. V shed 4 bases and J shed 8 bases, with 20 bases lying between them. As DNA, the CDR3 is TGTGCCACCAGCACCCGCTTGACAATCACGGGAGAAAAACTGTTTTTT. This gives the protein CATSTRLTITGEKLFF.

This clone has just one count. The rearrangement uses TRBV2 and TRBJ1-6, with D maybe TRBD1 (6 bases). V lost 11 bases to trimming and J lost 8 bases, with 19 bases between them. CDR3 size: 14 residues. Germline V CDR1 and CDR2: SNHLY, FYNNEI. CDR3 sequence (DNA): TGTGCCGGCTGTCCCGGGACACCTTATTCACCCCTCCACTTT. Translated: CAGCPGTPYSPLHF.

On this clone itself: Mismatch with germline at one junction end may stem from a read error. This chain connects TRBV19 to TRBJ2-2, with D possibly TRBD2 on 7 matching bases. CDR3 length: 19 amino acids. CDR1 is LNHDA and CDR2 is SQIVND in the germline V gene (reference sequence). The CDR3 DNA is TGTGCCTGTAGTTTTGCGAGGGGGGGGGCGCGCGCGAACACCGGGGAGCTGTTTTTT. It translates to CACSFARGGARANTGELFF. The full variable domain, rest sourced from reference TRBV19 and TRBJ2-2, is DGGITQSPKYLFRKEGQNVTLSCEQNLNHDAMYWYRQDPGQGLRLIYYSQIVNDFQKGDIAEGYSVSREKKESFPLTVTSAQKNPTAFYLCACSFARGGARANTGELFFGEGSRLTVL.

This clone was counted at least ten times. J is TRBJ2-2 and V is TRBV15; D not certain. CDR1 and CDR2 (germline): LNHNV, YYDKDF (reference sequence). The CDR3 runs to 14 residues. Trimming removed 0 bases at V and 4 bases at J, with 6 bases between. CDR3 region: CATSRDPVTGELFF. The CDR3 DNA reads as TGTGCCACCAGCAGAGATCCTGTCACCGGGGAGCTGTTTTTT.

The V gene is TRBV7-8, the J gene TRBJ1-2; 9 bases map to TRBD1. Germline CDR1 and CDR2: SGHVS and FQNEAQ. The CDR3 consists of 16 residues. J gave up 4 bases and V 6 bases, and 12 bases lay outside the gene matches. CDR3 residues: CASSPTPGQGLYGYTF. CDR3 sequence (DNA): TGTGCCAGCAGTCCCACGCCGGGACAGGGCCTCTATGGCTACACCTTC.

The rearrangement uses TRBV11-2 and TRBJ2-3; TRBD2 aligns across 10 bases. Trimming removed 6 bases from V and 4 bases from J; junction bases left unmatched: 7. The CDR3 loop spans 15 amino acids. Germline V gives CDR1 SGHAT, CDR2 FQNNGV. CDR3 sequence: CASRAAGGRADTQYF. CDR3 nucleotides: TGTGCCAGCAGAGCAGCGGGGGGGCGAGCAGATACGCAGTATTTT. The whole variable domain, remainder taken from reference TRBV11-2 and TRBJ2-3, is EAGVAQSPRYKIIEKRQSVAFWCNPISGHATLYWYQQILGQGPKLLIQFQNNGVVDDSQLPKDRFSAERLKGVDSTLKIQPAKLEDSAVYLCASRAAGGRADTQYFGPGTRLTVL.

The J gene is TRBJ2-1, the V gene TRBV5-6; TRBD2 matches 7 bases. Germline V gives CDR1 SGHDT, CDR2 YYEEEE. The CDR3 has 18 residues. V dropped 0 bases and J dropped 4; count of bases not matched to a gene: 13. Written as DNA, the CDR3 is TGTGCCAGCAGCTTGGTGAAAGGGGCGGGAGCCCAGTACAATGAGCAGTTCTTC. It translates to CASSLVKGAGAQYNEQFF. Based on the CDR3 plus reference TRBV5-6 and TRBJ2-1, the full variable domain is DAGVTQSPTHLIKTRGQQVTLRCSPKSGHDTVSWYQQALGQGPQFIFQYYEEEERQRGNFPDRFSGHQFPNYSSELNVNALLLGDSALYLCASSLVKGAGAQYNEQFFGPGTRLTVL.

J is TRBJ2-3 and V is TRBV6-2 or TRBV6-3; D gene uncertain. The germline gives CDR1 MNHEY, CDR2 SVGEGT. This CDR3 is 15 amino acids long. With 2 bases removed from V and 2 bases from J, the gap between germline ends came to 11 bases. Written as DNA, the CDR3 is TGTGCCAGCAGTTACGGCCGAATCGTCACAGATACGCAGTATTTT. This sequence encodes CASSYGRIVTDTQYF.

Worth noting for this clone: Within the sample, other DNA sequences also encode this same CDR3. The rearrangement joins TRBV4-3 to TRBJ2-2; the match to TRBD2 covers 12 bases. Germline CDR1 and CDR2: LGHNA and YSLEER. V was pared by 0 bases and J by 6 bases, with 2 bases of the junction left unmatched. The CDR3 spans 16 residues. CDR3 DNA sequence: TGCGCCAGCAGCCAAGATCCTAGCGGGGGGGCCGGGGAGCTGTTTTTT. This gives the protein CASSQDPSGGAGELFF.

This chain links TRBV6-5 with TRBJ2-5; tentatively, D is TRBD2 (6 bases). There are 15 residues in the CDR3. The V gene lost 6 bases and the J gene lost 2 bases, with 16 bases spanning the gap. Germline V lookup: CDR1 MNHEY, CDR2 SVGAGI. This CDR3 is CASSGGWRTQETQYF. The CDR3 region has the DNA TGTGCCAGCAGCGGGGGTTGGCGGACACAAGAGACCCAGTACTTC.

V gene TRBV4-1 combines with J gene TRBJ2-3; D might be TRBD2 (6 bases). The germline V gene has CDR1 MGHRA and CDR2 YSYEKL. V shed 2 bases and J shed 5 bases, with 20 bases lying between them. The length of the CDR3 is 17 residues. The CDR3 loop is CASSQIGGGGSRDTQYF. The CDR3, as DNA: TGCGCCAGCAGCCAAATTGGGGGAGGCGGGTCACGAGATACGCAGTATTTT.